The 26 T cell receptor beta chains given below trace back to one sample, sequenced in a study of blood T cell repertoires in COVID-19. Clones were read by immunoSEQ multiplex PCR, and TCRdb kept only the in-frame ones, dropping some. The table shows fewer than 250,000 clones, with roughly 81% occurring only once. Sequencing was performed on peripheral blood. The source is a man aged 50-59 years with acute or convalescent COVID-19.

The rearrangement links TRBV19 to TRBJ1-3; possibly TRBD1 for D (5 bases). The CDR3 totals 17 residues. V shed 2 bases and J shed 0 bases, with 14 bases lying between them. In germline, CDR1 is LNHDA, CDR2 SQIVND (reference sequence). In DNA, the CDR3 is TGTGCCAGTAGTATAACGGGCCAGGGCCTCTCTGGAAACACCATATATTTT. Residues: CASSITGQGLSGNTIYF.

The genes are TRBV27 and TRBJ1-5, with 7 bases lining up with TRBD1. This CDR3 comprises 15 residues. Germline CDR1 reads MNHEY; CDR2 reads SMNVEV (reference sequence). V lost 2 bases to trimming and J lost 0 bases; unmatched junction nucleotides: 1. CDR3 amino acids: CASSLRGPSNQPQHF. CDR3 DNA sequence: TGTGCCAGCAGTTTAAGGGGGCCTAGCAATCAGCCCCAGCATTTT.

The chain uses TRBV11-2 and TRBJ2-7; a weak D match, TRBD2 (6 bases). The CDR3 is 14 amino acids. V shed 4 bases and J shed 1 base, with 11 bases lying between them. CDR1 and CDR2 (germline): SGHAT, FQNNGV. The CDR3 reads CASSSTGRSYEQYF. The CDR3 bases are TGTGCCAGCAGCTCTACCGGGAGATCCTACGAGCAGTACTTC. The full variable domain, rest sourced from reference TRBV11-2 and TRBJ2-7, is EAGVAQSPRYKIIEKRQSVAFWCNPISGHATLYWYQQILGQGPKLLIQFQNNGVVDDSQLPKDRFSAERLKGVDSTLKIQPAKLEDSAVYLCASSSTGRSYEQYFGPGTRLTVT.

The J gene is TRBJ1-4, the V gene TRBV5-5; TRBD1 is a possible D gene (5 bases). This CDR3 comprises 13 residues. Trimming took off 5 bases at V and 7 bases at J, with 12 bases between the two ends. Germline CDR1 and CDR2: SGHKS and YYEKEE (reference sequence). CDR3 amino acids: CASSLPGVEKLFF. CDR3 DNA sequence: TGTGCCAGCAGTTTACCGGGGGTTGAAAAACTGTTTTTT.

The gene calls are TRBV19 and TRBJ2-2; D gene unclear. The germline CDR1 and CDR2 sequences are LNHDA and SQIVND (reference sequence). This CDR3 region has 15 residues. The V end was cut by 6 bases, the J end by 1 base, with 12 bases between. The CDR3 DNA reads TGTGCCAGTAGGGTGAGAGCTCGGAACACCGGGGAGCTGTTTTTT. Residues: CASRVRARNTGELFF.

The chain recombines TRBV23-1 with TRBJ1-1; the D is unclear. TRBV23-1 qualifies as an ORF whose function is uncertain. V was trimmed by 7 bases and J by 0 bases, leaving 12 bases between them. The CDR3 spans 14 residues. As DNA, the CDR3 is TGCGCCAGCAAGAAAGAGGAATTGAACACTGAAGCTTTCTTT. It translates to CASKKEELNTEAFF.

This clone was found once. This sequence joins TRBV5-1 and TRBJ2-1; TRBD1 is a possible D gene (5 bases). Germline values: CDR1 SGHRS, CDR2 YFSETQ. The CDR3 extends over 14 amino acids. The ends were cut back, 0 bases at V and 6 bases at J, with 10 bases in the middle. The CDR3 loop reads CASSLGGQGNEQFF. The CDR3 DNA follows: TGCGCCAGCAGCTTGGGGGGCCAGGGCAATGAGCAGTTCTTC.

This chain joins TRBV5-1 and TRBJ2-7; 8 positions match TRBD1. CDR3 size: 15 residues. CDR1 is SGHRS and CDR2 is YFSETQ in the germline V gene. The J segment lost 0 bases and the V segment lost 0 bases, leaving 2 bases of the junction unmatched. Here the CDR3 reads CASSLGDRSSYEQYF. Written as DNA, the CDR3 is TGCGCCAGCAGCTTGGGGGACAGGAGCTCCTACGAGCAGTACTTC.

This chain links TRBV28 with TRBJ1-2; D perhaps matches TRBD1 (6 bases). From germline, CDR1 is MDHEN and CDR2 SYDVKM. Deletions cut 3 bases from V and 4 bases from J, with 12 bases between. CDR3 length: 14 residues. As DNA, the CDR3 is TGTGCCAGCAGTTTTAGGACAGAAGCCTATGGCTACACCTTC. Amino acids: CASSFRTEAYGYTF.

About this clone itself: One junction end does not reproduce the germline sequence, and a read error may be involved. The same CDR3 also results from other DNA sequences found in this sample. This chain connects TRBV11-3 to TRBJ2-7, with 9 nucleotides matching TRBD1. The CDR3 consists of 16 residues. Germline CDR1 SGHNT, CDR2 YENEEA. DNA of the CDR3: TGTGCCAGTAGCTTAACAGTCGGGACAGGGCAAAACGAGCAGTACTTC. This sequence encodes CASSLTVGTGQNEQYF.

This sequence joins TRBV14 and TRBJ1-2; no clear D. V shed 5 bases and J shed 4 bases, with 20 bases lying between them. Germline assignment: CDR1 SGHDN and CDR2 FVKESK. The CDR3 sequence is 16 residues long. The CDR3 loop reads CASSSTGVGRGYGYTF. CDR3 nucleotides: TGTGCCAGCAGCTCCACTGGTGTTGGTCGGGGCTATGGCTACACCTTC.

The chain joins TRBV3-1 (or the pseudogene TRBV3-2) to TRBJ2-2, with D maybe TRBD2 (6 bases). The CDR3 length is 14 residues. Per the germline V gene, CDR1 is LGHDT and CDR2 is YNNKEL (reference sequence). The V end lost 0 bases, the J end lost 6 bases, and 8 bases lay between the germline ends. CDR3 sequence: CASSQEPGAGELFF. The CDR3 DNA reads TGTGCCAGCAGCCAAGAACCGGGAGCCGGGGAGCTGTTTTTT.

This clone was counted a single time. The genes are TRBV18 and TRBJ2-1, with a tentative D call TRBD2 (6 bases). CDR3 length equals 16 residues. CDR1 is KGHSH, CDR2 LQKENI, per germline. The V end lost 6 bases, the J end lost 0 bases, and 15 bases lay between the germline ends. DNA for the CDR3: TGTGCCAGCTCCCTTACGACCGGGAGCTCCTACAATGAGCAGTTCTTC. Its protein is CASSLTTGSSYNEQFF.

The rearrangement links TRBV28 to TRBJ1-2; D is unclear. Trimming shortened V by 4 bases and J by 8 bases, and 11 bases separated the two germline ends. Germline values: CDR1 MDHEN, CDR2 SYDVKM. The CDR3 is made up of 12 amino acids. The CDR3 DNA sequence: TGTGCCAGCAGTTCCCCTAAGCGGGGCTACACCTTC. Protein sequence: CASSSPKRGYTF.

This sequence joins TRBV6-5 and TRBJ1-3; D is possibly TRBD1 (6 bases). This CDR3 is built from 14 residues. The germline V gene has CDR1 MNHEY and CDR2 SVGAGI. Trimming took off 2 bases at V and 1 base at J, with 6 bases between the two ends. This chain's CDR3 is CASSYRGSGNTIYF. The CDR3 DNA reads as TGTGCCAGCAGTTACAGGGGGTCTGGAAACACCATATATTTT.

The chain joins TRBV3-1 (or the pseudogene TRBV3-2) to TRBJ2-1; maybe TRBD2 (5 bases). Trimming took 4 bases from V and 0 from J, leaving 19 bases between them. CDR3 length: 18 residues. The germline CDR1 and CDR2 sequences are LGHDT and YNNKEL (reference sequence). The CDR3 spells CASSPARVRGGSYNEQFF. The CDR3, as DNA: TGTGCCAGCAGCCCCGCGAGGGTTCGCGGAGGCTCCTACAATGAGCAGTTCTTC.

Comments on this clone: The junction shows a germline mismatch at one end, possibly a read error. The CDR3 loop reads CASSLVGGGAGETQYF. CDR3 nucleotide sequence: TGTGCTAGCAGCTTAGTAGGGGGGGGCGCGGGTGAGACCCAGTACTTC. The chain is built from TRBV7-7 and TRBJ2-5; possible D gene TRBD2, 7 bases. This CDR3 has 16 amino acids. CDR1 and CDR2 from the germline V gene are SSHAT and FNYEAQ (reference sequence).

The CDR3 here is CAWSYNKNTEAFF. CDR3 DNA: TGTGCCTGGAGTTATAACAAGAACACTGAAGCTTTCTTT. V is TRBV30 and J is TRBJ1-1; D unclear. There are 13 residues in the CDR3. Trimming took off 2 bases at V and 1 base at J, with 8 bases between the two ends. Germline V gene lookup returns CDR1 GTSNPN and CDR2 SVGIG (reference sequence).

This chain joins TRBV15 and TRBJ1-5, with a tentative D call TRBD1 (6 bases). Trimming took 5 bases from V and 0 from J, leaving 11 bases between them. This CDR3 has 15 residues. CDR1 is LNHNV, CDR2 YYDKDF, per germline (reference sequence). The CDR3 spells CATSRQANSNQPQHF. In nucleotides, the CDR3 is TGTGCCACCAGCCGACAGGCTAATAGCAATCAGCCCCAGCATTTT.

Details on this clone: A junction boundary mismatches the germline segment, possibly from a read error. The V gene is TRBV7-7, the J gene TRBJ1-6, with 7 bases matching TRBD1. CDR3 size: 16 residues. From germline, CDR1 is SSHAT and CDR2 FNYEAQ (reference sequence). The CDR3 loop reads CASSSRDRADNSPLHF. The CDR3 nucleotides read TGTGCTAGCAGCTCCCGAGACAGGGCAGATAATTCACCCCTCCACTTT.

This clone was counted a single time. CDR3 nucleotides: TGTGCCAGCAGTTCGGGGACAGGAAACACCATATATTTT. Translation: CASSSGTGNTIYF. The gene calls are TRBV12-3 or TRBV12-4 and TRBJ1-3; D is possibly TRBD1 (6 bases). The CDR3 runs 13 residues. Trimming removed 4 bases from V and 4 bases from J, with 8 bases in between.

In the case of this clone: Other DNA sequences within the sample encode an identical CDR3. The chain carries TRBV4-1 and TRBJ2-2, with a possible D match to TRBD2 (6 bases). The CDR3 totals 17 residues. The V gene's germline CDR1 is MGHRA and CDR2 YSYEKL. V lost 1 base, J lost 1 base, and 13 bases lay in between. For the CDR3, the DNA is TGCGCCAGCAGCCAAGTCCCTCTGGGGGGGAACACCGGGGAGCTGTTTTTT. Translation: CASSQVPLGGNTGELFF.

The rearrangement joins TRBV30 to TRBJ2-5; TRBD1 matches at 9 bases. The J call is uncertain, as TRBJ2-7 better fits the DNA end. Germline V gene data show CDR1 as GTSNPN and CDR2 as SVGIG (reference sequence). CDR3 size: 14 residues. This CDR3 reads CAWSKTGGLYEQYF. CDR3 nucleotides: TGTGCCTGGAGTAAAACAGGGGGCCTGTACGAGCAGTACTTC.

CDR3 amino acids: CASSSSLAGGPVEQFF. CDR3 coding DNA: TGCGCCAGCAGCTCGTCCCTAGCGGGAGGGCCGGTGGAGCAGTTCTTC. The chain has TRBV5-1 and TRBJ2-1; 12 bases align to TRBD2. Germline loops: CDR1 SGHRS, CDR2 YFSETQ. The ends lost 3 bases at V and 10 bases at J; junction bases unmatched: 11. CDR3 length: 16 residues.

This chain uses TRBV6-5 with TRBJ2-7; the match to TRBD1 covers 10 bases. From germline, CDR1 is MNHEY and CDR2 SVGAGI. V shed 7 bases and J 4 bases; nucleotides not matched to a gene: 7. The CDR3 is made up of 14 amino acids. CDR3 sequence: CASMVGTGVYEQYF. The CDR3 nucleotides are TGTGCCAGCATGGTCGGGACAGGGGTGTACGAGCAGTACTTC.

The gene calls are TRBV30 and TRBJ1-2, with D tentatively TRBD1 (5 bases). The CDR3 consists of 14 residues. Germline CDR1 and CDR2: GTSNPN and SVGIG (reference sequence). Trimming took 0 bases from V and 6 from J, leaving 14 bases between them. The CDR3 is CAWSVGVLKDGYTF. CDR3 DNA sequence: TGTGCCTGGAGTGTAGGGGTTCTAAAGGATGGCTACACCTTC.